These 18 T cell receptor beta chains originate from one sample sequenced in a study of T cell clonality in common variable immunodeficiency. Assay used: immunoSEQ multiplex PCR; TCRdb lists only in-frame clones, some missing. This sample includes around 40,000 clones with no singletons; its ten biggest clones take up around 2.1%. The sequenced sample was peripheral blood mononuclear cells. The receptor set was obtained from a person aged 18 to 75 in good health.

At least ten counts were recorded for this clone. The read gets to within 3 residues of the CDR3 end, and the germline J gene fills in the rest. This chain joins TRBV28 and TRBJ1-2, with TRBD1 matching 9 bases. The CDR3 contains 15 residues. V was clipped by 3 bases and J by 3 bases; unmatched bases: 5. The germline gives CDR1 MDHEN, CDR2 SYDVKM. The CDR3 reads CASSFGTGRDYGYTF. Partial CDR3 DNA: TGTGCCAGCAGTTTCGGGACAGGGCGCGACTATGGC.

This clone has ten or more counts. The read gets to within 3 residues of the CDR3 end, and the germline J gene fills in the rest. The chain couples TRBV18 to TRBJ2-2; 8 nucleotides align to TRBD1. With 6 bases clipped from V and 0 bases from J, the junction kept 6 bases outside the gene matches. Germline V CDR1 and CDR2: KGHSH, LQKENI. This CDR3 has 16 amino acids. CDR3 DNA, as far as it was read: TGTGCCAGCTCCCCTTACAGGGGGACGAACACCGGGGAG. Its protein product is CASSPYRGTNTGE. The full CDR3 protein reads CASSPYRGTNTGELFF.

This clone was counted ten times or more. Read sequence stops 3 residues before the CDR3 end, and the germline J gene provides the missing end. The rearrangement joins TRBV11-2 to TRBJ1-2; 10 nucleotides line up with TRBD1. This CDR3 is built from 13 residues. The germline V gene has CDR1 SGHAT and CDR2 FQNNGV. CDR3 bases read: TGTGCCAGCAGCAGACAGGGGGCGGGAGGC. Translating gives CASSRQGAGG. The entire CDR3 protein reads CASSRQGAGGYTF.

This clone was detected many times. The CDR3 end is not reached by the read, which stops 3 residues before it; the germline J gene fills it in. This rearrangement joins TRBV27 to TRBJ2-7; D possibly corresponds to TRBD1 (6 bases). CDR3 length: 15 residues. V was trimmed by 6 bases and J by 3 bases, leaving 18 bases between them. Germline V gene sequence: CDR1 MNHEY, CDR2 SMNVEV (reference sequence). The CDR3 region is CASSPYLGHLYEQYF. Incomplete CDR3 DNA: TGTGCCAGCAGCCCATATTTGGGACACCTCTACGAG.

This clone was seen ten or more times. The sequenced fragment ends 3 residues before the CDR3 boundary, so the rest is inferred from the germline J gene. The rearrangement uses TRBV7-9 and TRBJ2-5; D gene uncertain. Trimming shortened V by 0 bases and J by 6 bases, and 5 bases separated the two germline ends. The germline CDR1 and CDR2 sequences are SEHNR and FQNEAQ (reference sequence). The CDR3 spans 12 residues. CDR3 DNA (partial): TGTGCCAGCAGCTTAGCGCGTCAGACC. Translating gives CASSLARQT. The whole CDR3 region reads CASSLARQTQYF.

There are many counts of this clone. Read data end 3 residues before the CDR3 end; the end is taken from the germline J gene. The chain is built from TRBV30 and TRBJ2-3; weak D call: TRBD1 (5 bases). CDR1 and CDR2 from the germline V gene are GTSNPN and SVGIG (reference sequence). V shed 3 bases and J shed 4 bases, with 11 bases lying between them. The CDR3 has 13 amino acids. The CDR3 bases that were read are TGTGCCTGGAGCTTAGGGGTTGCAGATACG. Its translation: CAWSLGVADT. Given in full, the CDR3 is CAWSLGVADTQYF.

This clone has at least ten counts. A read error may produce the germline difference seen at one junction end. The sequenced part of the CDR3 DNA is TGCGCCAGCAGCCAAGAAACAGGGAACGAG. Its protein is CASSQETGNE. The full CDR3 protein reads CASSQETGNEQYF. The rearrangement joins TRBV4-2 to TRBJ2-7, with D possibly matching TRBD1 (6 bases). The CDR3 end falls 3 residues outside the read, so it is completed with the germline J gene. Germline values: CDR1 LGHNA, CDR2 YNFKEQ. CDR3 size: 13 residues.

Worth noting for this clone: Sequencing ends 3 residues short of the CDR3 end; the germline J gene provides the rest. V and J are TRBV30 and TRBJ2-3, with TRBD2 as a possible D gene (6 bases). CDR3 size: 14 residues. Germline loops: CDR1 GTSNPN, CDR2 SVGIG (reference sequence). Here the CDR3 reads CAWSGAGGFETQYF. The part of the CDR3 DNA that was read is TGTGCCTGGAGTGGGGCTGGGGGGTTTGAGACG.

This clone was counted a few times. The read ends 3 residues shy of where the CDR3 ends; the end is completed using the germline J gene. This chain connects TRBV5-1 to TRBJ2-7, with D possibly matching TRBD2 (7 bases). The CDR3 sequence is 16 residues long. CDR1 and CDR2 from the germline V gene are SGHRS and YFSETQ. The ends were cut back, 0 bases at V and 5 bases at J, with 18 bases in the middle. The CDR3 bases that were read are TGCGCCAGCAGCTTGGCAAGCCGCGGGGGCTTGGACGAG. It yields the protein CASSLASRGGLDE. The entire CDR3 reads CASSLASRGGLDEQYF.

This clone was recorded many times. The sequence runs out 3 residues before the end of the CDR3; the remainder is reconstructed from the germline J gene. The chain uses TRBV4-2 and TRBJ2-4; 11 bases fit TRBD2. With V trimmed by 4 bases and J by 3 bases, 8 bases remained unmatched. Germline V gene data show CDR1 as LGHNA and CDR2 as YNFKEQ. This CDR3 is built from 17 residues. CDR3 in amino acids: CASSPQTSGTGKNIQYF. Incomplete CDR3 DNA: TGTGCCAGCAGCCCCCAGACTAGCGGGACAGGCAAAAACATT.

This clone was detected many times. The CDR3 end lies 3 residues beyond the end of the read and is filled in from the germline J gene. This chain connects TRBV10-3 to TRBJ1-2; a possible D gene is TRBD1 (6 bases). The germline V gene has CDR1 ENHRY and CDR2 SYGVKD. The length of the CDR3 is 12 residues. The CDR3 bases that were read are TGTGCCATCACCTCTCCAGGGGAGAGC. Residues: CAITSPGES. The entire CDR3 sequence reads CAITSPGESYTF.

This clone was observed many times. The read is 3 residues too short to cover the CDR3 end, so that end is filled in from the germline J gene. This sequence joins TRBV20-1 and TRBJ2-7, with 7 bases matching TRBD1. The CDR3 sequence is 15 residues long. CDR1 and CDR2 from the germline V gene are DFQATT and SNEGSKA (reference sequence). Losses at the gene ends were 6 bases for V and 3 bases for J; bases not matched to a gene: 14. CDR3 DNA, as far as it was read: TGCAGTGCCCTTACCCCCACTCAGGGGGTCTACGAG. Protein product: CSALTPTQGVYE. The CDR3 reads in full as CSALTPTQGVYEQYF.

This clone was recorded at least ten times. The read gets to within 3 residues of the CDR3 end, and the germline J gene fills in the rest. V is TRBV5-4 and J is TRBJ2-1; D gene unclear. V was pared by 0 bases and J by 3 bases, with 7 bases between. The germline V gene encodes CDR1 SGHNT and CDR2 YYREEE (reference sequence). This CDR3 comprises 14 residues. CDR3 loop: CASSLGANYNEQFF. The CDR3 bases that were read are TGTGCCAGCAGCTTGGGGGCTAACTACAATGAG.

Many counts were recorded for this clone. The read comes to an end 3 residues before the CDR3 does, leaving the germline J gene to fill in the end. The J gene is TRBJ1-2, the V gene TRBV5-1; possible D gene TRBD1, 5 bases. V dropped 5 bases and J dropped 4 bases, with 9 bases sitting between them. Per germline, CDR1 SGHRS and CDR2 YFSETQ. The CDR3 loop spans 12 amino acids. The DNA read from the CDR3 is TGCGCCAGCAGAGGGGAGGGCTATGGC. The encoded protein is CASRGEGYG. In full, the CDR3 is CASRGEGYGYTF.

This clone has ten or more counts. The sequenced fragment ends 3 residues before the CDR3 boundary, so the rest is inferred from the germline J gene. The V gene is TRBV7-2, the J gene TRBJ1-2; 10 positions agree with TRBD1. With 2 bases clipped from V and 5 bases from J, the junction kept 5 bases outside the gene matches. CDR1 and CDR2 from the germline V gene are SGHTA and FQGNSA. The CDR3 extends over 15 amino acids. CDR3 in amino acids: CASSLRQGAGYGYTF. The DNA read from the CDR3 is TGTGCCAGCAGCTTACGACAGGGGGCGGGGTATGGC.

This clone was counted only a few times. With the read ending 3 residues before the CDR3 end, the germline J gene is used to fill in that end. The V and J genes are TRBV7-7 and TRBJ1-2; D not resolved. The CDR3 length is 13 residues. From germline, CDR1 is SSHAT and CDR2 FNYEAQ (reference sequence). The CDR3 DNA, read in part, is TGTGCCAGCAGCTTACTAGCAAACAATGAC. The encoded protein is CASSLLANND. From start to end, the CDR3 is CASSLLANNDYTF.

This clone was counted ten times or more. The read gets to within 3 residues of the CDR3 end, and the germline J gene fills in the rest. This chain connects TRBV18 to TRBJ1-5; possible D gene TRBD1, 6 bases. Germline V lookup: CDR1 KGHSH, CDR2 LQKENI. CDR3 length equals 15 residues. Trimming left V 4 bases short and J 3 bases short, with 13 bases between. The CDR3 protein is CASSLTQGDNQPQHF. CDR3 DNA, as far as it was read: TGTGCCAGCTCACTGACACAGGGTGACAATCAGCCC.

The sample holds many counts of this clone. One junction end disagrees with the germline gene, perhaps due to a read error. Coverage ceases 3 residues before the CDR3 finishes, and the germline J gene fills in the end. The chain has TRBV10-3 and TRBJ2-7, with D perhaps given as TRBD1 or TRBD2 (6 bases each). Germline V gene data show CDR1 as ENHRY and CDR2 as SYGVKD. CDR3 size: 14 residues. The CDR3 sequence: CTISGGPSSYEQYF. The CDR3 bases that were read are TGTACCATCAGTGGGGGGCCTAGCTCCTACGAG.